The 26 T cell receptor beta chains presented below share a single source sample, sequenced in a study of T cells in Graves' hyperthyroidism and ophthalmopathy (dated by TCRdb to about 2019). The method was multiplex PCR. These reads were obtained on an Illumina HiSeq 2000. The TCR beta CDR3 regions were amplified from the RNA transcripts. The TCR CDR3 was subjected to a first round of RT-PCR using the HTBI primer set and the Qiagen OneStep RT-PCR kit. TCRdb redid the processing of the public reads, applying fastp at Q25 and MiXCR, and retained in-frame beta chains. Rows merge per CDR3 protein into single entries with the most common DNA and genes. The sample table records 480,000 or so distinct CDR3 sequences; 14% of these occur just once. The ten largest clones represent around 17% of the sample. Sequencing was performed on blood. These receptor sequences come from a young woman with Graves' hyperthyroidism.

This clonotype was counted ten times or more. The chain recombines TRBV12-3 or TRBV12-4 with TRBJ2-7; maybe TRBD2 (5 bases). Trimming cost V 3 bases and J 6 bases, with 15 bases left between them. The CDR3 consists of 14 residues. The CDR3 DNA sequence: TGTGCCAGCAGTTTTGACGCCGGCCGGGGCGAGCAGTACTTC. Amino acid sequence: CASSFDAGRGEQYF.

This chain joins TRBV7-6 and TRBJ1-2, with TRBD1 matching 10 bases. The trim removed 8 bases at V and 8 bases at J, leaving 14 bases unmatched. This CDR3 region has 15 residues. Germline loops: CDR1 SGHVS, CDR2 FNYEAQ. The CDR3 sequence: CASSESTGGAGGYTF. CDR3 nucleotides: TGTGCCAGCTCCGAATCGACAGGGGGCGCGGGAGGCTACACCTTC.

This rearrangement joins TRBV11-3 to TRBJ1-1, with TRBD1 matching over 9 bases. The CDR3 loop spans 14 amino acids. Germline loops: CDR1 SGHNT, CDR2 YENEEA. V was clipped by 5 bases and J by 4 bases; unmatched bases: 5. The CDR3, as DNA: TGTGCCAGCAGCCAATCGACAGGGGGCACTGAAGCTTTCTTT. This gives the protein CASSQSTGGTEAFF.

The rearrangement uses TRBV7-9 and TRBJ1-2, with D tentatively TRBD1 (6 bases). V gave up 1 base and J gave up 4 bases, with 10 bases separating them. This CDR3 spans 14 amino acids. Per germline, CDR1 SEHNR and CDR2 FQNEAQ (reference sequence). Written as DNA, the CDR3 is TGTGCCAGCAGCTTAGTTGCAGGGGCCTATGGCTACACCTTC. Residues: CASSLVAGAYGYTF.

The V and J genes are TRBV12-3 or TRBV12-4 and TRBJ1-1; possible D gene TRBD1, 5 bases. This CDR3 has 13 residues. With 6 bases removed from V and 4 bases from J, the gap between germline ends came to 12 bases. CDR3 protein: CASRTRGGTEAFF. DNA of the CDR3: TGTGCCAGCAGGACTAGGGGCGGCACTGAAGCTTTCTTT.

This clonotype was seen only a few times. The V and J genes are TRBV11-2 and TRBJ1-3; D possibly corresponds to TRBD1 (6 bases). From germline, CDR1 is SGHAT and CDR2 FQNNGV. V shed 5 bases and J shed 8 bases, with 13 bases lying between them. This CDR3 spans 13 amino acids. CDR3 in DNA: TGTGCCAGCAGCCCCCGACAGGTGTACACCATATATTTT. It yields the protein CASSPRQVYTIYF.

This clonotype was counted many times. This chain links TRBV20-1 with TRBJ1-1; D uncertain. V was pared by 3 bases and J by 0 bases, with 14 bases between. The CDR3 extends over 15 amino acids. Germline CDR1 and CDR2: DFQATT and SNEGSKA (reference sequence). The CDR3 sequence is CSASSQFELNTEAFF. The CDR3 DNA reads as TGCAGTGCTAGCAGTCAGTTTGAGCTGAACACTGAAGCTTTCTTT.

This clonotype was seen ten or more times. The chain carries TRBV9 and TRBJ2-5, with TRBD2 matching 7 bases. CDR3 length: 14 residues. CDR1 and CDR2 from the germline V gene are SGDLS and YYNGEE. Germline trimming cut 0 bases from V and 4 bases from J; bases unmatched to any gene: 3. CDR3 residues: CASSVGSGGETQYF. In DNA, the CDR3 is TGTGCCAGCAGCGTAGGATCGGGAGGAGAGACCCAGTACTTC.

There are many counts of this clonotype. This chain connects TRBV30 to TRBJ1-5; 7 positions agree with TRBD1. The germline CDR1 and CDR2 sequences are GTSNPN and SVGIG (reference sequence). V lost 5 bases and J lost 5; bases outside the gene matches: 9. The CDR3 consists of 14 residues. The CDR3 sequence is CAWSLRGLDQPQHF. The CDR3, as DNA: TGTGCCTGGTCTTTAAGGGGGCTCGATCAGCCCCAGCATTTT. The whole variable domain, filled in from reference TRBV30 and TRBJ1-5, reads SQTIHQWPATLVQPVGSPLSLECTVEGTSNPNLYWYRQAAGRGLQLLFYSVGIGQISSEVPQNLSASRPQDRQFILSSKKLLLSDSGFYLCAWSLRGLDQPQHFGDGTRLSIL.

Concerning this clonotype itself: A much larger clone is a single base away; this may be a read error. This sequence joins TRBV27 and TRBJ1-1, with D hard to call. CDR1 is MNHEY, CDR2 SMNVEV, per germline (reference sequence). The CDR3 runs to 14 residues. The CDR3 reads CAGSSPGRNTEAFF. The CDR3 region has the DNA TGTGCCGGCAGTTCCCCCGGAAGGAACACTGAAGCTTTCTTT.

This clonotype occurred many times. The chain joins TRBV30 to TRBJ2-3; either TRBD1 or TRBD2 may fit D (5 bases each). The germline gives CDR1 GTSNPN, CDR2 SVGIG (reference sequence). CDR3 length: 14 residues. Trimming took 2 bases from V and 5 from J, leaving 14 bases between them. The CDR3 region is CAWSPLGTGDTQYF. CDR3 bases: TGTGCCTGGAGTCCACTGGGGACCGGAGATACGCAGTATTTT.

Details on this clonotype: This may be a read error, as it is one base from a much larger clone. This chain links TRBV29-1 with TRBJ1-1; D not certain. The germline V gene encodes CDR1 SQVTM and CDR2 ANQGSEA. The CDR3 has 13 amino acids. The CDR3 DNA sequence: TGCAGCGTCGCAGTTCTCATGAACACTGAAGCTTTATTT. This encodes CSVAVLMNTEALF.

The V call is TRBV7-9, the J call TRBJ1-5; unclear D gene. V was clipped by 1 base and J by 3 bases, with 13 bases between them. This CDR3 region has 16 residues. The germline V gene encodes CDR1 SEHNR and CDR2 FQNEAQ (reference sequence). In DNA form, the CDR3 reads TGTGCCAGCAGCTTAGAAACCTGGGCAGTCAATCAGCCCCAGCATTTT. It is translated as CASSLETWAVNQPQHF.

This clonotype appeared many times. The V call is TRBV29-1, the J call TRBJ2-5, with 8 bases identical to TRBD2. The CDR3 is made up of 14 amino acids. The V segment lost 7 bases and the J segment 0 bases; nucleotides outside the gene matches: 7. Per germline, CDR1 SQVTM and CDR2 ANQGSEA. The CDR3 DNA reads as TGCAGCGGGAAAACTAGCGGATACCAAGAGACCCAGTACTTC. Translated: CSGKTSGYQETQYF.

This clonotype was observed at least ten times. The CDR3 DNA reads TGTGCCAGCAGCCGGGGGAACAGGGGTCTCAATCAGCCCCAGCATTTT. Translating gives CASSRGNRGLNQPQHF. The chain recombines TRBV3-1 with TRBJ1-5, with 7 bases matching TRBD1. Trimming took 4 bases from V and 3 from J; bases not matched to a gene: 9. The CDR3 totals 16 residues. CDR1 and CDR2 (germline): LGHDT, YNNKEL (reference sequence).

This clonotype has ten or more counts. The J gene is TRBJ1-2, the V gene TRBV7-9; possible D gene TRBD1, 5 bases. V was shortened by 4 bases and J by 3 bases, with 12 bases between the two germline ends. Germline values: CDR1 SEHNR, CDR2 FQNEAQ (reference sequence). The CDR3 has 14 residues. The CDR3 loop reads CASSSKTVHYGYTF. The CDR3 DNA reads TGTGCCAGCAGCTCCAAGACAGTCCACTATGGCTACACCTTC.

The chain joins TRBV6-2 or TRBV6-3 to TRBJ1-3; no clear D gene. The CDR3 totals 16 residues. Between the trimmed V and J ends, which lost 7 bases and 0 bases, there was a span of 16 bases. Germline CDR1 reads MNHEY; CDR2 reads SVGEGT. The CDR3 bases are TGTGCCAGCAAGCGGCGGGTCACGAGCTCTGGAAACACCATATATTTT. This sequence encodes CASKRRVTSSGNTIYF.

This chain uses TRBV11-3 with TRBJ2-2, with D uncertain. The ends were cut back, 4 bases at V and 6 bases at J, with 18 bases in the middle. The germline CDR1 and CDR2 sequences are SGHNT and YENEEA. CDR3 length: 16 residues. CDR3 sequence (DNA): TGTGCCAGCAGCTCTCCCAAAGTACTATTGGCCGGGGAGCTGTTTTTT. It translates to CASSSPKVLLAGELFF.

In regard to this clonotype: A clone one base away is much larger, so this may be a read error. The CDR3 loop is CASSYQDRGVEQFF. The CDR3 DNA follows: TGTGCCAGCAGCTACCAGGACAGGGGAGTTGAGCAGTTCTTC. The chain has TRBV6-2 or TRBV6-3 and TRBJ2-1; 9 positions match TRBD1. Germline values: CDR1 MNHEY, CDR2 SVGEGT. The CDR3 has 14 residues. V gave up 6 bases and J gave up 9 bases; unmatched junction bases: 9.

The chain is built from TRBV5-5 and TRBJ2-7, with 9 bases fitting TRBD1. Germline CDR1 and CDR2: SGHKS and YYEKEE (reference sequence). The ends lost 7 bases at V and 2 bases at J; junction bases unmatched: 4. This CDR3 is built from 13 residues. The CDR3 nucleotides are TGTGCCAGCTCGGACAGGGGAGCCTACGAGCAGTACTTC. This sequence encodes CASSDRGAYEQYF.

This clonotype was observed many times. This rearrangement joins TRBV5-1 to TRBJ2-3; 7 bases are a match to TRBD2. CDR3 size: 16 residues. V trimming: 0 bases; J trimming: 5 bases; junction bases outside the gene matches: 9. Germline CDR1 reads SGHRS; CDR2 reads YFSETQ. The CDR3: CASSLAGAGDKDTQYF. The DNA for the CDR3 is TGCGCCAGCAGCTTGGCAGGCGCGGGAGACAAAGATACGCAGTATTTT.

Ten or more counts support this clonotype. The chain joins TRBV7-8 to TRBJ2-3; D ambiguous. CDR3 size: 14 residues. Germline lookup yields CDR1 SGHVS and CDR2 FQNEAQ. The ends were cut back, 1 base at V and 2 bases at J, with 7 bases in the middle. CDR3 sequence reads: CASSLGRDTDTQYF. CDR3 in DNA: TGTGCCAGCAGCTTAGGAAGAGACACAGATACGCAGTATTTT.

This clonotype was picked up many times. The chain has TRBV30 and TRBJ2-5; tentatively, D is TRBD1 (6 bases). CDR1 and CDR2 (germline): GTSNPN, SVGIG (reference sequence). The CDR3 is 12 residues long. The V gene lost 2 bases and the J gene lost 13 bases, with 17 bases spanning the gap. CDR3 protein: CAWSPTRQEAYF. The CDR3 nucleotides are TGTGCCTGGAGTCCAACCCGACAGGAGGCGTACTTC. The full variable domain, rest sourced from reference TRBV30 and TRBJ2-5, is SQTIHQWPATLVQPVGSPLSLECTVEGTSNPNLYWYRQAAGRGLQLLFYSVGIGQISSEVPQNLSASRPQDRQFILSSKKLLLSDSGFYLCAWSPTRQEAYFGPGTRLLVL.

This clonotype was observed at least ten times. V and J are TRBV7-9 and TRBJ1-1; D perhaps matches TRBD1 (5 bases). This CDR3 contains 17 residues. CDR1 is SEHNR and CDR2 is FQNEAQ in the germline V gene (reference sequence). V was clipped by 5 bases and J by 0 bases, with 19 bases between them. The chain's CDR3 is CASSLTTGLAMNTEAFF. The CDR3 nucleotides read TGTGCCAGCAGCCTTACTACGGGACTCGCGATGAACACTGAAGCTTTCTTT. Supplemented by reference TRBV7-9 and TRBJ1-1, the full variable domain reads DTGVSQNPRHKITKRGQNVTFRCDPISEHNRLYWYRQTLGQGPEFLTYFQNEAQLEKSRLLSDRFSAERPKGSFSTLEIQRTEQGDSAMYLCASSLTTGLAMNTEAFFGQGTRLTVV.

The chain carries TRBV10-3 and TRBJ1-4; D gene uncertain. The CDR3 contains 13 residues. The germline gives CDR1 ENHRY, CDR2 SYGVKD. Trimming left V 8 bases short and J 2 bases short, with 9 bases between. The DNA for the CDR3 is TGTGCCATCTCCTCCCGGACTAATGAAAAACTGTTTTTT. It encodes CAISSRTNEKLFF.

This clonotype was seen at least ten times. The chain employs TRBV10-3 and TRBJ2-1, with TRBD2 as a possible D gene (6 bases). Trimming shortened V by 8 bases and J by 2 bases, and 10 bases separated the two germline ends. CDR3 length equals 13 residues. From germline, CDR1 is ENHRY and CDR2 SYGVKD. The CDR3 DNA reads TGTGCCATCCGGGGGACCACCTACAATGAGCAGTTCTTC. Protein: CAIRGTTYNEQFF.